This T cell receptor (beta chain) derives from a study of T cell responses to AZD1222 COVID-19 vaccine. Study-level findings and limits: Two AZD1222 doses significantly raised spike-specific TCR breadth and depth over controls. At baseline, seropositivity was found in only 5 to 7 AZD1222 recipients. Donor demographics were predominantly white British with a female majority; clonal diversity may be underestimated.

A note on this clone: Its specificity is not known.

V lost 4 bases and J lost 0, with 9 bases in between. The CDR3 runs 14 residues. Germline V gene data show CDR1 as SGHTS and CDR2 as YDEGEE. The assay was immunoSEQ multiplex PCR, and TCRdb's table has in-frame clones only and misses some. The profile shows about 140,000 clones, roughly 92% of them singletons. The V gene is TRBV5-8, the J gene TRBJ2-3; TRBD2 might be the D (6 bases). The TCR sequence derives from an adult in good health. The material sequenced was peripheral blood, taken on day 0 of AZD1222 vaccination. This chain's CDR3 is CASSTLASTDTQYF. CDR3 bases: TGTGCCAGCAGCACTCTAGCGAGCACAGATACGCAGTATTTT.